Below are 23 T cell receptor beta chains sequenced from a single sample in a study of blood T cell repertoires in COVID-19. Measured with immunoSEQ multiplex PCR; TCRdb has only the in-frame clones, and not every one. This sample carries approximately 150,000 clones, roughly 80% of them seen once, and the ten largest clones take about 2.6%. The sample comprised PBMCs or T cells enriched from blood (not recorded which). The source is a man aged 40-49 years with acute COVID-19.

For the CDR3, the DNA is TGTGCCAGTGGGACTCCTTTTCTTCCCTACGAGCAGTACTTC. Its protein product is CASGTPFLPYEQYF. The chain recombines TRBV28 with TRBJ2-7; maybe TRBD2 (6 bases). There are 14 residues in the CDR3. Germline V gene data show CDR1 as MDHEN and CDR2 as SYDVKM. Between the trimmed V and J ends, which lost 9 bases and 2 bases, there was a span of 17 bases.

The rearrangement uses TRBV6-2 or TRBV6-3 and TRBJ2-5, with 7 bases identical to TRBD1. CDR1 is MNHEY, CDR2 SVGEGT, per germline. The CDR3 runs to 14 residues. After removal of 5 bases from V and 2 bases from J, the junction contained 5 bases not matched to a gene. The chain's CDR3 is CASSQRDRQETQYF. CDR3 coding DNA: TGTGCCAGCAGTCAACGGGACAGACAAGAGACCCAGTACTTC.

The chain is built from TRBV19 and TRBJ2-7, with 11 bases fitting TRBD1. Germline V gives CDR1 LNHDA, CDR2 SQIVND (reference sequence). The CDR3 consists of 15 residues. V lost 5 bases to trimming and J lost 6 bases; unmatched junction nucleotides: 9. The CDR3 loop reads CASSGGTGGSGEQYF. The CDR3 nucleotides are TGTGCCAGTAGTGGCGGGACAGGGGGTTCGGGCGAGCAGTACTTC.

The chain has TRBV28 and TRBJ1-3; D not certain. Trimming left V 0 bases short and J 3 bases short, with 6 bases between. Germline V gives CDR1 MDHEN, CDR2 SYDVKM. The length of the CDR3 is 14 residues. CDR3 sequence: CASSLWAVGNTIYF. In nucleotides, the CDR3 is TGTGCCAGCAGTTTATGGGCAGTTGGAAACACCATATATTTT.

This clone showed up just a few times. No DNA is shown, since the ends of the CDR3 on it are uncertain; the CDR3 is the one TCRdb lists. V usage is TRBV7-2 and J usage is TRBJ1-6; TRBD1 reflects the table's D call only, with no check against the DNA. Germline CDR1 and CDR2: SGHTA and FQGNSA. From its first to its last residue, the CDR3 has 14 amino acids. CDR3 sequence: CASSFGPGGSPLHF.

This chain connects TRBV6-5 to TRBJ1-4, with TRBD1 matching 7 bases. The CDR3 loop spans 14 amino acids. Looked up from germline, CDR1 is MNHEY and CDR2 is SVGAGI. Trimming at V came to 5 bases and at J to 3 bases, leaving 3 bases not matched to a gene. The CDR3 DNA reads TGTGCCAGCAGTCCAGACAGGGCTAATGAAAAACTGTTTTTT. It codes for CASSPDRANEKLFF.

The gene calls are TRBV12-3 or TRBV12-4 and TRBJ2-5; 7 bases match TRBD2. Trimming at V came to 6 bases and at J to 5 bases, leaving 6 bases not matched to a gene. The CDR3 covers 13 residues. The CDR3 spells CASSLVGGETQYF. For the CDR3, the DNA is TGTGCCAGCAGCCTCGTGGGAGGGGAGACCCAGTACTTC.

There are a few counts of this clone. The chain couples TRBV2 to TRBJ2-2; 9 bases line up with TRBD2. V lost 4 bases to trimming and J lost 3 bases; unmatched junction nucleotides: 6. The CDR3 loop spans 16 amino acids. Per germline, CDR1 SNHLY and CDR2 FYNNEI. CDR3 bases: TGTGCCAGCAGTGGACGGAGCGGGAGGTACACCGGGGAGCTGTTTTTT. This encodes CASSGRSGRYTGELFF.

V and J are TRBV4-1 and TRBJ2-5; weak D call: TRBD1 (6 bases). Germline lookup yields CDR1 MGHRA and CDR2 YSYEKL. V lost 1 base and J 5 bases, leaving 23 bases between the germline ends. The CDR3 runs 18 residues. The CDR3 sequence is CASSQARTLSSQGETQYF. CDR3 DNA sequence: TGCGCCAGCAGCCAAGCTCGGACCTTAAGTTCCCAGGGGGAGACCCAGTACTTC.

The chain joins TRBV28 to TRBJ2-7; maybe TRBD1 (6 bases). The germline V gene has CDR1 MDHEN and CDR2 SYDVKM. V was trimmed by 5 bases and J by 5 bases, leaving 22 bases between them. This CDR3 has 16 residues. Here the CDR3 reads CASSHLGAGEGNEQYF. As DNA, the CDR3 is TGTGCCAGCAGTCACCTAGGGGCAGGGGAAGGGAACGAGCAGTACTTC.

This clone showed up just a few times. The chain links TRBV5-8 to TRBJ2-3; D perhaps matches TRBD1 (6 bases). CDR1 is SGHTS and CDR2 is YDEGEE in the germline V gene. Trimming removed 4 bases from V and 6 bases from J, with 12 bases in between. The CDR3 loop spans 13 amino acids. CDR3 sequence (DNA): TGTGCCAGCAGCACCGACAGGACTGATACGCAGTATTTT. This encodes CASSTDRTDTQYF. Full variable domain (rest looked up from reference TRBV5-8 and TRBJ2-3): EAGVTQSPTHLIKTRGQQATLRCSPISGHTSVYWYQQALGLGLQFLLWYDEGEERNRGNFPPRFSGRQFPNYSSELNVNALELEDSALYLCASSTDRTDTQYFGPGTRLTVL.

The chain has TRBV7-2 and TRBJ2-3; 10 nucleotides agree with TRBD2. The V gene end was trimmed by 2 bases and the J gene end by 4 bases; junction bases not matched to a gene: 3. The CDR3 totals 15 residues. Per the germline V gene, CDR1 is SGHTA and CDR2 is FQGNSA. CDR3 nucleotide sequence: TGTGCCAGCAGCTTACAAGCGGGGGGGTCAGATACGCAGTATTTT. Translated: CASSLQAGGSDTQYF.

This chain uses TRBV2 with TRBJ1-5; D unclear. The V gene's germline CDR1 is SNHLY and CDR2 FYNNEI. The CDR3 contains 14 residues. V was trimmed by 4 bases and J by 0 bases, leaving 7 bases between them. CDR3 protein: CASSVEGSNQPQHF. CDR3 DNA: TGTGCCAGCAGTGTGGAGGGTAGCAATCAGCCCCAGCATTTT.

The genes are TRBV19 and TRBJ2-7; 9 nucleotides line up with TRBD1. The V segment lost 6 bases and the J segment 0 bases; nucleotides outside the gene matches: 3. The CDR3 runs to 14 residues. The germline V gene has CDR1 LNHDA and CDR2 SQIVND (reference sequence). CDR3 nucleotide sequence: TGTGCCAGTAGAGGGGGACAGGGCTCCTACGAGCAGTACTTC. Its translation is CASRGGQGSYEQYF.

Only one count was recorded for this clone. V is TRBV9 and J is TRBJ2-2; D perhaps matches TRBD2 (6 bases). The CDR3 covers 13 residues. Germline values: CDR1 SGDLS, CDR2 YYNGEE. The V gene lost 0 bases and the J gene lost 7 bases, with 7 bases spanning the gap. For the CDR3, the DNA is TGTGCCAGCAGCGTAGTGCGGGACGGGGAGCTGTTTTTT. Translation: CASSVVRDGELFF. Looking up the rest from reference TRBV9 and TRBJ2-2 gives the full variable domain: DSGVTQTPKHLITATGQRVTLRCSPRSGDLSVYWYQQSLDQGLQFLIQYYNGEERAKGNILERFSAQQFPDLHSELNLSSLELGDSALYFCASSVVRDGELFFGEGSRLTVL.

The chain joins TRBV5-1 to TRBJ1-1; D is unresolved. The CDR3 has 14 residues. In germline, CDR1 is SGHRS, CDR2 YFSETQ. With 0 bases removed from V and 5 bases from J, the gap between germline ends came to 11 bases. CDR3 amino acids: CASSLDKGGTEAFF. In DNA, the CDR3 is TGCGCCAGCAGCTTGGACAAAGGAGGGACTGAAGCTTTCTTT. The complete variable domain, with remaining parts taken from reference TRBV5-1 and TRBJ1-1, reads KAGVTQTPRYLIKTRGQQVTLSCSPISGHRSVSWYQQTPGQGLQFLFEYFSETQRNKGNFPGRFSGRQFSNSRSEMNVSTLELGDSALYLCASSLDKGGTEAFFGQGTRLTVV.

The chain combines TRBV19 with TRBJ2-5; TRBD1 aligns across 8 bases. The CDR3 is 15 amino acids. The ends lost 6 bases at V and 4 bases at J; junction bases unmatched: 10. Germline V gene sequence: CDR1 LNHDA, CDR2 SQIVND (reference sequence). The DNA of the CDR3 is TGTGCCAGTAGAATCCGACAGGGGACAACAGAGACCCAGTACTTC. Its protein is CASRIRQGTTETQYF. Filled out from reference TRBV19 and TRBJ2-5, the complete variable domain reads DGGITQSPKYLFRKEGQNVTLSCEQNLNHDAMYWYRQDPGQGLRLIYYSQIVNDFQKGDIAEGYSVSREKKESFPLTVTSAQKNPTAFYLCASRIRQGTTETQYFGPGTRLLVL.

This clone appeared once. This sequence joins TRBV9 and TRBJ2-7, with 10 nucleotides matching TRBD2. Per germline, CDR1 SGDLS and CDR2 YYNGEE. The CDR3 is 15 amino acids. The J segment lost 4 bases and the V segment lost 0 bases, leaving 4 bases of the junction unmatched. The CDR3 reads CASSVEASGGYEQYF. CDR3 in DNA: TGTGCCAGCAGCGTAGAGGCTAGCGGGGGATACGAGCAGTACTTC.

V and J are TRBV18 and TRBJ1-1; D ambiguous. The CDR3 covers 11 residues. Germline CDR1 and CDR2: KGHSH and LQKENI. Between the trimmed V and J ends, which lost 3 bases and 7 bases, there was a span of 6 bases. The CDR3 region has the DNA TGTGCCAGCTCACCCTCCGGTGAAGCTTTCTTT. As protein: CASSPSGEAFF. Drawing the rest from reference TRBV18 and TRBJ1-1, the complete variable domain is NAGVMQNPRHLVRRRGQEARLRCSPMKGHSHVYWYRQLPEEGLKFMVYLQKENIIDESGMPKERFSAEFPKEGPSILRIQQVVRGDSAAYFCASSPSGEAFFGQGTRLTVV.

The rearrangement uses TRBV3-1 (or the pseudogene TRBV3-2) and TRBJ1-1; tentatively, D is TRBD1 (5 bases). V was pared by 4 bases and J by 3 bases, with 12 bases between. CDR1 and CDR2 (germline): LGHDT, YNNKEL (reference sequence). The CDR3 extends over 14 amino acids. The CDR3 coding sequence is TGTGCCAGCAGCCGCAATGGGGGGGACACTGAAGCTTTCTTT. Encoded protein: CASSRNGGDTEAFF.

The chain recombines TRBV5-5 with TRBJ1-1, with D unclear. CDR1 is SGHKS and CDR2 is YYEKEE in the germline V gene (reference sequence). Deletions cut 1 base from V and 0 bases from J, with 7 bases between. CDR3 length: 14 amino acids. For the CDR3, the DNA is TGTGCCAGCAGCTTGCTCACTATGAACACTGAAGCTTTCTTT. Encoded protein: CASSLLTMNTEAFF.

This chain uses TRBV5-4 with TRBJ1-1, with 7 bases matching TRBD1. V trimming: 4 bases; J trimming: 4 bases; junction bases outside the gene matches: 10. Per germline, CDR1 SGHNT and CDR2 YYREEE (reference sequence). This CDR3 contains 15 residues. CDR3 amino acids: CASSRSYRGGTEAFF. CDR3 sequence (DNA): TGTGCCAGCAGCCGGTCTTACAGGGGTGGCACTGAAGCTTTCTTT.

This sequence joins TRBV11-2 and TRBJ1-6; perhaps TRBD1 as D (5 bases). V lost 3 bases and J lost 8, with 17 bases in between. There are 16 residues in the CDR3. The germline CDR1 and CDR2 sequences are SGHAT and FQNNGV. The chain's CDR3 is CASSLTQGLLDSPLHF. In DNA form, the CDR3 reads TGTGCCAGCAGCTTGACCCAGGGTCTATTGGATTCACCCCTCCACTTT.